The rows below give T cell receptor beta chains drawn from one sample of a study of blood T cell repertoires in COVID-19. The data were produced by immunoSEQ multiplex PCR, yet TCRdb's version contains in-frame clones alone and is incomplete. The sample lists around 150,000 clones, 60% to 85% occurring once. What was sequenced was peripheral blood. These receptors were obtained from a man aged 45-65 years with acute or convalescent COVID-19. Both conserved end residues are part of each CDR3. The D gene is left open where the match is weak. Where a row states a size, it is once, few, many or the class of an expanded clone; other rows omit it.

cdr3_length	v_call	clone_size	j_call	d_call	cdr3_nt	cdr3_aa
14	TRBV7-9	NA	TRBJ1-2	NA	TGTGCCAGCAGCTTAAGTCTGGAGAACTATGGCTACACCTTC	CASSLSLENYGYTF
15	TRBV6-1	NA	TRBJ2-7	NA	TGTGCCAGCAGTGAACTTGGCAGGGGAGTCTACGAGCAGTACTTC	CASSELGRGVYEQYF
17	TRBV5-1	NA	TRBJ2-2	NA	TGCGCCAGCAGCTTGGTAGGCAGGTCTTTTAACACCGGGGAGCTGTTTTTT	CASSLVGRSFNTGELFF
16	TRBV18	NA	TRBJ1-6	NA	TGTGCCAGCTCACCTACCAAGTCAGGGAGGGATTCACCCCTCCACTTT	CASSPTKSGRDSPLHF
17	TRBV9	NA	TRBJ2-5	NA	TGTGCCAGCAGCGTATCCCCCGTGGAGGGACCGAACGAGACCCAGTACTTC	CASSVSPVEGPNETQYF
16	TRBV5-1	NA	TRBJ1-1	TRBD1	TGCGCCAGCAGCTTGGCCGGGACAGCCATGAACACTGAAGCTTTCTTT	CASSLAGTAMNTEAFF
14	TRBV3-1/TRBV3-2	once	TRBJ2-3	NA	TGTGCCAGCAGCCAATTTGAACAGGGCAATACGCAGTATTTT	CASSQFEQGNTQYF
17	TRBV5-1	NA	TRBJ2-5	TRBD2	TGCGCCAGCAGCTTGGCTAGTTCGGGGGGAGTCGGCGAGACCCAGTACTTC	CASSLASSGGVGETQYF
15	TRBV11-2	NA	TRBJ1-1	NA	TGTGCCAGCAGCTTAGATCACAGGGATTGGACTGAAGCTTTCTTT	CASSLDHRDWTEAFF
15	TRBV30	NA	TRBJ1-4	NA	TGTGCCTGGAGCGATACAGGGTCAACTAATGAAAAACTGTTTTTT	CAWSDTGSTNEKLFF
14	TRBV30	NA	TRBJ2-2	NA	TGTGCCTGGAGTGTACGACAGGCCCTCGGGGAGCTGTTTTTT	CAWSVRQALGELFF
12	TRBV5-6	few	TRBJ2-1	NA	TGTGCCAGCAGCTTGACTAGCAATGAGCAGTTCTTC	CASSLTSNEQFF
15	TRBV6-5	NA	TRBJ2-5	NA	TGTGCCAGCAGTTTGACAGGGACTGGAGCGGAGACCCAGTACTTC	CASSLTGTGAETQYF
16	TRBV11-3	once	TRBJ2-3	NA	TGTGCCAGCAGAGACGAACGGCGGGGGCCCGCGACGGGGCAGTATTTT	CASRDERRGPATGQYF
12	TRBV30	NA	TRBJ1-2	NA	TGTGCCTTGACACAGGGAGACTATGGCTACACCTTC	CALTQGDYGYTF
14	TRBV11-1	NA	TRBJ1-1	TRBD1	TGTGCCAGCAGCCCGGACAGGCAGTGGGCTGAAGCTTTCTTT	CASSPDRQWAEAFF
15	TRBV5-1	NA	TRBJ2-3	TRBD1	TGCGCCAGCAGCTCTAGGACAGGGGGAGGAGATACGCAGTATTTT	CASSSRTGGGDTQYF
13	TRBV9	few	TRBJ1-1	NA	TGTGCCAGCAGCGTAGGGGCCTACACTGAAGCTTTCTTT	CASSVGAYTEAFF
13	TRBV18	few	TRBJ2-1	TRBD1	TGTGCCAGCTCACCCCAGGGGGCTCGGGAGCAGTTCTTC	CASSPQGAREQFF
13	TRBV7-9	NA	TRBJ2-1	TRBD1	TGTGCCAGCAGCCGTCGACAGGGGGATGAGCAGTTCTTC	CASSRRQGDEQFF
15	TRBV4-2	few	TRBJ1-2	NA	TGTGCCAGCAGCCAGTCTAGGGACACTAACTATGGCTACACCTTC	CASSQSRDTNYGYTF
13	TRBV2	NA	TRBJ1-2	NA	TGTGCCAGCAGTGAAGATTCGGGAGTAGACTACACCTTC	CASSEDSGVDYTF
15	TRBV6-5	NA	TRBJ2-2	NA	TGTGCCAGCAGTTACTTCCAGGCGAACACCGGGGAGCTGTTTTTT	CASSYFQANTGELFF
15	TRBV4-1	few	TRBJ2-1	TRBD2	TGCGCCAGCAGCCAAGCGGGACTAGCGGAGAACGAGCAGTTCTTC	CASSQAGLAENEQFF
14	TRBV5-6	NA	TRBJ1-1	TRBD1	TGTGCCAGCAGCCGTCAGGGGGCGGGCACTGAAGCTTTCTTT	CASSRQGAGTEAFF
16	TRBV6-1	NA	TRBJ1-3	NA	TGTGCCAGCAGTGAATTCATAGGGGTCTCTGGAAACACCATATATTTT	CASSEFIGVSGNTIYF
15	TRBV6-5	NA	TRBJ1-2	NA	TGTGCCAGCAGTTTACTCTCAGGGGTCTCCTATGGCTACACCTTC	CASSLLSGVSYGYTF
13	TRBV10-1	NA	TRBJ2-7	NA	TGCGCCAGCAGTGAGTACAGCTCCTACGAGCAGTACTTC	CASSEYSSYEQYF
13	TRBV12-3/TRBV12-4	NA	TRBJ1-5	NA	TGTGCCAGCAGTTTTGCTCCGGATCAGCCCCAGCATTTT	CASSFAPDQPQHF
13	TRBV15	NA	TRBJ1-1	NA	TGTGCCACCAGCAGAAAAGGGAGCACTGAAGCTTTCTTT	CATSRKGSTEAFF
15	TRBV7-3	NA	TRBJ2-1	TRBD2	TGTGCCAGCAGCTCTAGCGGGGGGACTTACAATGAGCAGTTCTTC	CASSSSGGTYNEQFF
13	TRBV30	NA	TRBJ1-3	NA	TGTGCCTGGAGCGTTGGCTTCGGAAACACCATATATTTT	CAWSVGFGNTIYF
14	TRBV2	once	TRBJ1-3	NA	TGTGCCAGCAGTGAAAGAGGGTTTGGAAACACCATATATTTT	CASSERGFGNTIYF
16	TRBV11-3	NA	TRBJ1-2	TRBD1	TGTGCCAGCAGCTTAGGGGACAGGGTATCCGACTATGGCTACACCTTC	CASSLGDRVSDYGYTF
14	TRBV6-5	NA	TRBJ2-7	TRBD1	TGTGCCAGCAGTAACACCGGGACAGGAGACGAGCAGTACTTC	CASSNTGTGDEQYF
17	TRBV18	NA	TRBJ2-7	TRBD1	TGTGCCAGCTCACCACGACAGGGGGCCAGGAACTCCTACGAGCAGTACTTC	CASSPRQGARNSYEQYF
15	TRBV10-1	NA	TRBJ1-1	TRBD1	TGCGCCAGCGGAGACAGGGGCGATATGAACACTGAAGCTTTCTTT	CASGDRGDMNTEAFF
15	TRBV6-5	NA	TRBJ1-2	TRBD1	TGTGCCAGCAGTTACTCAGACAGGGGAGACTATGGCTACACCTTC	CASSYSDRGDYGYTF
16	TRBV6-6	NA	TRBJ2-3	TRBD1	TGTGCCAGCAGTTACCGAAGCGGACAGGGTGGAGATACGCAGTATTTT	CASSYRSGQGGDTQYF
13	TRBV29-1	NA	TRBJ2-1	NA	TGCAGCGTTGAGGGCAGGGCTAGGGATGAGCAGTTCTTC	CSVEGRARDEQFF
13	TRBV7-6	NA	TRBJ2-7	TRBD1	TGTGCCAGCAGCCCGAACAGGGGCTACGAGCAGTACTTC	CASSPNRGYEQYF
15	TRBV27	NA	TRBJ2-1	TRBD2	TGTGCCAGCAGTTTATATCGCGGGGGGGCGAATGAGCAGTTCTTC	CASSLYRGGANEQFF
16	TRBV3-1/TRBV3-2	NA	TRBJ2-5	TRBD2	TGTGCCAGCAGCCAGAGACTAGCGGGGGGGCAGGAGACCCAGTACTTC	CASSQRLAGGQETQYF
15	TRBV2	NA	TRBJ2-3	TRBD2	TGTGCCAGCAGTACGCGGGGGGGCAGAGAGGATACGCAGTATTTT	CASSTRGGREDTQYF
13	TRBV10-1	NA	TRBJ2-3	NA	TGCGCCAGCAGCCTTCGAGCGACAGATACGCAGTATTTT	CASSLRATDTQYF
19	TRBV18	NA	TRBJ2-1	NA	TGTGCCAGCTCGCGTCTGCCGCTCGGGGAGGAGTTCTCCTACAATGAGCAGTTCTTC	CASSRLPLGEEFSYNEQFF
15	TRBV18	NA	TRBJ2-2	TRBD1	TGTGCCAGCTCATGGACAGGGACTAACACCGGGGAGCTGTTTTTT	CASSWTGTNTGELFF
14	TRBV7-8	NA	TRBJ2-1	NA	TGTGCCAGCAGCTTCCGGACTGGGGACAATGAGCAGTTCTTC	CASSFRTGDNEQFF
11	TRBV6-5	NA	TRBJ2-1	NA	TGTGCCAGCAGCAGGGGAAATGAGCAGTTCTTC	CASSRGNEQFF
14	TRBV5-1	NA	TRBJ1-2	TRBD1	TGCGCCAGCAGCCCACAGGGGGTAACGAAAGGCTACACCTTC	CASSPQGVTKGYTF